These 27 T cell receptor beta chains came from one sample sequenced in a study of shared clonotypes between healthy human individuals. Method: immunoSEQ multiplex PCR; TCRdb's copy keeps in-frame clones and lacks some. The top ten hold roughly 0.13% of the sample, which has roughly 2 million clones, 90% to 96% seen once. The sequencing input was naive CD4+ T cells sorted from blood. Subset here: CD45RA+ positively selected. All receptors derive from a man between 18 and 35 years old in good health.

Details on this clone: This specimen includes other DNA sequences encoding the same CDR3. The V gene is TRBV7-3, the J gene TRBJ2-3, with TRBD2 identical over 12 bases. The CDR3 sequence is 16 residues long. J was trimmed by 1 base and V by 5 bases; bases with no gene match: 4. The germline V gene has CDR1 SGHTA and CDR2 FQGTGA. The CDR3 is CASSPRLAGGTDTQYF. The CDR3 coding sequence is TGTGCCAGCAGCCCGCGACTAGCGGGGGGCACAGATACGCAGTATTTT.

The CDR3 here is CASSAAGPNTIYF. The DNA of the CDR3 is TGTGCCAGCAGTGCCGCAGGGCCCAACACCATATATTTT. The chain couples TRBV6-1 to TRBJ1-3, with D possibly matching TRBD1 (5 bases). This CDR3 comprises 13 residues. The V gene's germline CDR1 is MNHNS and CDR2 SASEGT. Trimming removed 4 bases at V and 7 bases at J, with 11 bases between.

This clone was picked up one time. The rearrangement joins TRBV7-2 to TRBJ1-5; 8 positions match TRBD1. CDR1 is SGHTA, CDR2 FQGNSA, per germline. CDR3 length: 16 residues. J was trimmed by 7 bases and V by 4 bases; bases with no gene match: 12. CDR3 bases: TGTGCCAGCAGCTGGGGAGACAGGGGAGAAGGGCAGCCCCAGCATTTT. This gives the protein CASSWGDRGEGQPQHF.

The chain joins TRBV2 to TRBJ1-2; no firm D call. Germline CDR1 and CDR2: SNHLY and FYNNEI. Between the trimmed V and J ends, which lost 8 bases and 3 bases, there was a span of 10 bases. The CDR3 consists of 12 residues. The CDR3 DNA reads TGTGCCAGCGGAGGAAGGGACTATGGCTACACCTTC. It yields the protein CASGGRDYGYTF.

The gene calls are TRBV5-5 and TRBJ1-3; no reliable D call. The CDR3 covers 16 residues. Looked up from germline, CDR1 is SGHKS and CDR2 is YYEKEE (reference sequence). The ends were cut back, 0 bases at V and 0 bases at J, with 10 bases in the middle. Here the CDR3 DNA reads TGTGCCAGCAGCTTGGCCGTGGCAAACTCTGGAAACACCATATATTTT. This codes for CASSLAVANSGNTIYF.

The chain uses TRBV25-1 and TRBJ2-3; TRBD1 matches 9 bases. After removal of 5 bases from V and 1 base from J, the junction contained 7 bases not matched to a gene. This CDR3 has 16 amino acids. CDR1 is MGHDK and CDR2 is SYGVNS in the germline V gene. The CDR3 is CASSPGQGVGTDTQYF. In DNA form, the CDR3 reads TGTGCCAGCAGTCCGGGACAGGGCGTCGGCACAGATACGCAGTATTTT.

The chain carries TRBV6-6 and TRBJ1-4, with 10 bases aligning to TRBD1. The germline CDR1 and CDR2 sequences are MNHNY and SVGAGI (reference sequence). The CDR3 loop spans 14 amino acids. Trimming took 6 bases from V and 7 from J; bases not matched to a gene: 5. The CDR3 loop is CASSPTGGIEKLFF. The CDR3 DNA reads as TGTGCCAGCAGCCCGACAGGGGGCATTGAAAAACTGTTTTTT.

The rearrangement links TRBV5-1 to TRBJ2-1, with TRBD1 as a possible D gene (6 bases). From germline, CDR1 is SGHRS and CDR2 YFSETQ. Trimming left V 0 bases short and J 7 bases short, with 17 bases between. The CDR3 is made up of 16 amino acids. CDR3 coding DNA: TGCGCCAGCAGCTTGGGTCAGGCAGTGGGGGCAAATGAGCAGTTCTTC. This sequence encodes CASSLGQAVGANEQFF.

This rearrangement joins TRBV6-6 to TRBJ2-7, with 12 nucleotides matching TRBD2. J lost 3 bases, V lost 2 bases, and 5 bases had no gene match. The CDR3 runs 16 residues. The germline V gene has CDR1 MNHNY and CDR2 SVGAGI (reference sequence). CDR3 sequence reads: CASSYSLAGGGYEQYF. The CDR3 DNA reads TGTGCCAGCAGTTACAGTCTAGCGGGAGGGGGCTACGAGCAGTACTTC.

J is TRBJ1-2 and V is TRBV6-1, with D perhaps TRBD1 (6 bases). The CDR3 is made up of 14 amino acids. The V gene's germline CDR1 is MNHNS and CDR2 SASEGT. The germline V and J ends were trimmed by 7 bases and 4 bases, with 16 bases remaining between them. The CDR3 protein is CASIPSGAGYGYTF. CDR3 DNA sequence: TGTGCCAGCATTCCATCGGGGGCCGGCTATGGCTACACCTTC.

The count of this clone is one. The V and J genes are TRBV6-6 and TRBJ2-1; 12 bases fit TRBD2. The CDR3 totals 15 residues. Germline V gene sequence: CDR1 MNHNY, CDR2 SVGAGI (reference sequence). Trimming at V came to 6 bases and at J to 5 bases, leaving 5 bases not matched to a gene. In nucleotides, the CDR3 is TGTGCCAGCAGCCCCGGACTAGCGGGGAACAATGAGCAGTTCTTC. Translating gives CASSPGLAGNNEQFF.

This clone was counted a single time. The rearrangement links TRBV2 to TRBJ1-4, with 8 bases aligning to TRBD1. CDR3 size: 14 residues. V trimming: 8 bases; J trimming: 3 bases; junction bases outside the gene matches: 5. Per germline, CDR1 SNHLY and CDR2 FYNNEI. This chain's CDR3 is CASGGDRPNEKLFF. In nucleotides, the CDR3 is TGTGCCAGCGGGGGGGACAGGCCTAATGAAAAACTGTTTTTT.

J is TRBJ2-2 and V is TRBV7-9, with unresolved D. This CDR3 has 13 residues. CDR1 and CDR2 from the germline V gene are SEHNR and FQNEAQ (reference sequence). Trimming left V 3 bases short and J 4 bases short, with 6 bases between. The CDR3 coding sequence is TGTGCCAGCAGCTTCTTTACCACCGGGGAGCTGTTTTTT. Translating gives CASSFFTTGELFF.

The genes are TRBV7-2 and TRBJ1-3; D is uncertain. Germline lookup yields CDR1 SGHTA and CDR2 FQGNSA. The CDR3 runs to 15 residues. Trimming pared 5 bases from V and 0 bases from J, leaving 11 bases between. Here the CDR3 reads CASSPGVTSGNTIYF. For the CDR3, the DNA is TGTGCCAGCAGCCCCGGGGTTACCTCTGGAAACACCATATATTTT.

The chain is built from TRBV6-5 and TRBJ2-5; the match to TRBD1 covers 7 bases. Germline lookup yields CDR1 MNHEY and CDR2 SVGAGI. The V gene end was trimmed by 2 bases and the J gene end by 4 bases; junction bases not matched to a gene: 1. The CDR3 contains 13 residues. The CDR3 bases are TGTGCCAGCAGTTACACAGGGGCAGAGACCCAGTACTTC. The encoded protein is CASSYTGAETQYF.

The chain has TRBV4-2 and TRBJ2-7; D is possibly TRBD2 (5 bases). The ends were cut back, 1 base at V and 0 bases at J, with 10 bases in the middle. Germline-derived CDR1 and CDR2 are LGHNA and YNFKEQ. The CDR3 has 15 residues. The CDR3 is CASSQGGASSYEQYF. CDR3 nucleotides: TGTGCCAGCAGCCAAGGGGGAGCGTCCTCCTACGAGCAGTACTTC.

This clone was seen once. The CDR3 is CASSNTRTSYNEQFF. For the CDR3, the DNA is TGTGCCAGCAGCAACACCCGGACTAGTTACAATGAGCAGTTCTTC. The chain has TRBV7-2 and TRBJ2-1, with 7 bases identical to TRBD2. Germline CDR1 and CDR2: SGHTA and FQGNSA. The CDR3 is 15 amino acids. Unmatched junction bases numbered 8, after V lost 5 bases and J lost 4 bases.

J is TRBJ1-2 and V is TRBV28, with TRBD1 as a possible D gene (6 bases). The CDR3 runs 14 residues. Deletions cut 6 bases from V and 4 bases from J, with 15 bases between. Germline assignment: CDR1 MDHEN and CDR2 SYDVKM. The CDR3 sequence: CASSPFVGGYGYTF. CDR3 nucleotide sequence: TGTGCCAGCAGCCCCTTTGTAGGGGGCTATGGCTACACCTTC.

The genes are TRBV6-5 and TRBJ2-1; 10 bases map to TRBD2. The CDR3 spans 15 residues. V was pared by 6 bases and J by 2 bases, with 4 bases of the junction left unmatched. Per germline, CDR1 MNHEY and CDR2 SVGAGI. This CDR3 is CASSRLAGTYNEQFF. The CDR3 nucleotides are TGTGCCAGCAGCAGACTAGCGGGCACCTACAATGAGCAGTTCTTC.

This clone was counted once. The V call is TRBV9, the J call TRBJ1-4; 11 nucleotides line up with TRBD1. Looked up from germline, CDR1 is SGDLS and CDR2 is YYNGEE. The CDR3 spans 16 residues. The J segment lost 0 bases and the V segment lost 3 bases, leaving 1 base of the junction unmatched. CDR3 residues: CASSAGQGATNEKLFF. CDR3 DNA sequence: TGTGCCAGCAGCGCGGGACAGGGGGCAACTAATGAAAAACTGTTTTTT.

CDR3 coding DNA: TGTGCCAGCAGTGTCGCGGGAGGGCCCCGGGACGCGCAGTATTTT. Protein sequence: CASSVAGGPRDAQYF. The chain couples TRBV25-1 to TRBJ2-3; TRBD2 matches at 9 bases. The trim removed 4 bases at V and 10 bases at J, leaving 12 bases unmatched. Per the germline V gene, CDR1 is MGHDK and CDR2 is SYGVNS. This CDR3 contains 15 residues.

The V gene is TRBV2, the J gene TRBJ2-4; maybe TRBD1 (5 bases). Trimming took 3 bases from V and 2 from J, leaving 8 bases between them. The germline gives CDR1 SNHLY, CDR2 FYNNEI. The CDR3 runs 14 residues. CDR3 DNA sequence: TGTGCCAGCAGTGACAGGGTGACCAAAAACATTCAGTACTTC. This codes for CASSDRVTKNIQYF.

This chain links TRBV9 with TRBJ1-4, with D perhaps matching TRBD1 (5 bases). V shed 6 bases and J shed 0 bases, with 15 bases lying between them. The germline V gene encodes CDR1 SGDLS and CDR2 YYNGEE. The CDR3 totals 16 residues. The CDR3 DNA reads TGTGCCAGCACCATAGGGACGCGGGCAACTAATGAAAAACTGTTTTTT. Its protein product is CASTIGTRATNEKLFF.

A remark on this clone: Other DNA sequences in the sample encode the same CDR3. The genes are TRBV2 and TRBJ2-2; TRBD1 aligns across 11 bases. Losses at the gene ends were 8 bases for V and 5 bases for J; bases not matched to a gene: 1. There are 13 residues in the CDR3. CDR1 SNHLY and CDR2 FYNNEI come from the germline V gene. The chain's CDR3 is CASGTGGTGELFF. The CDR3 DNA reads TGTGCCAGCGGGACAGGGGGTACCGGGGAGCTGTTTTTT.

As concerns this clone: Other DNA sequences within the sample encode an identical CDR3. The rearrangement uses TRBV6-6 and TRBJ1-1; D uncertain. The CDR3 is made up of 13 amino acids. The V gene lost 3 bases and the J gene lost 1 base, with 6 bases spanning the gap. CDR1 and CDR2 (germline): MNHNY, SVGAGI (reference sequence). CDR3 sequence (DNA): TGTGCCAGCAGTTATGGTCCGAACACTGAAGCTTTCTTT. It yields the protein CASSYGPNTEAFF.

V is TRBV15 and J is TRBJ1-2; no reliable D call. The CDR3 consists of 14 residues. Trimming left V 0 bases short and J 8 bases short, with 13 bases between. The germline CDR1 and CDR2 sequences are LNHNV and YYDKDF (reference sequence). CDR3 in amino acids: CATSRDLPYEGYTF. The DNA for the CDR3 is TGTGCCACCAGCAGAGATCTGCCCTATGAAGGCTACACCTTC.

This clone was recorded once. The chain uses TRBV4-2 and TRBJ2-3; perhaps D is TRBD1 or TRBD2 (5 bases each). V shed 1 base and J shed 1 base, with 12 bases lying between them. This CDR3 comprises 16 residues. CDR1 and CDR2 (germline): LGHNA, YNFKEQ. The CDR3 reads CASSQGYGGGTDTQYF. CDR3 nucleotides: TGTGCCAGCAGCCAAGGTTATGGGGGAGGCACAGATACGCAGTATTTT.